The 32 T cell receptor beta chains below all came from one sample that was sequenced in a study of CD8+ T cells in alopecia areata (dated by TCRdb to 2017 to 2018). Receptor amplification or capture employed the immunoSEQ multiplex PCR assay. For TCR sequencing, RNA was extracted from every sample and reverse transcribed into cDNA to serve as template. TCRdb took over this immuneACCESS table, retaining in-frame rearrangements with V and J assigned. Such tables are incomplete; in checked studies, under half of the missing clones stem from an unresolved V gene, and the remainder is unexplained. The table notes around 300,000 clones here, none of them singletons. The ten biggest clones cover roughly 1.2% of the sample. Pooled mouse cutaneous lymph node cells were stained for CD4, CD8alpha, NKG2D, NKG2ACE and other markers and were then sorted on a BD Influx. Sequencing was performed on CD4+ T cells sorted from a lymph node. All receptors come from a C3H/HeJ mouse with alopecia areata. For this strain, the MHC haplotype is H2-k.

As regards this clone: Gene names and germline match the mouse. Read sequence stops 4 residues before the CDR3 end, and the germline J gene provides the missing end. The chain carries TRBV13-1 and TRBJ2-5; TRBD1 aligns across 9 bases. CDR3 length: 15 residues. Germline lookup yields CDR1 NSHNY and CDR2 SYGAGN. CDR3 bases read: TGTGCCAGCAGTGATGCCGGGACAGGGTGGGAC. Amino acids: CASSDAGTGWD. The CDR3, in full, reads CASSDAGTGWDTQYF.

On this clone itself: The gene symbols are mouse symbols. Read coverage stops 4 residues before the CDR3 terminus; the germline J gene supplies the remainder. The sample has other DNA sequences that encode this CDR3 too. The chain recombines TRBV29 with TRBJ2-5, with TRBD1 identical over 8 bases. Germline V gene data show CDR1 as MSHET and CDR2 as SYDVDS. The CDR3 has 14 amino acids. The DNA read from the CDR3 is TGTGCTAGCAGTCCCGGGACAGGAAAAGAC. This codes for CASSPGTGKD. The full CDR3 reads CASSPGTGKDTQYF.

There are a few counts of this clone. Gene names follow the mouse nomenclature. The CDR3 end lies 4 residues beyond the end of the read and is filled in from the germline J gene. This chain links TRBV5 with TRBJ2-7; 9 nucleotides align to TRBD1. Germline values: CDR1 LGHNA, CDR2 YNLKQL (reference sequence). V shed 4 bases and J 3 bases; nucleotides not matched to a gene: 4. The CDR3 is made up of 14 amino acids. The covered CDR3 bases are TGTGCCAGCAGCCTCACAGGGGGCGACTAT. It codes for CASSLTGGDY. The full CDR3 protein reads CASSLTGGDYEQYF.

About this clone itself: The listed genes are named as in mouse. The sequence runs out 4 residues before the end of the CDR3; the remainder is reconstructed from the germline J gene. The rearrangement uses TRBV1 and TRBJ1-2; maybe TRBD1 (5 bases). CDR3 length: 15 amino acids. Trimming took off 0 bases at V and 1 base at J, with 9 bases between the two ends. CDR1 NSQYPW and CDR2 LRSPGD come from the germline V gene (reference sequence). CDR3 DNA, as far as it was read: TGCACCTGCAGTGCAGATCAGGGATTAAACTCC. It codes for CTCSADQGLNS. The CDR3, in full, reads CTCSADQGLNSDYTF.

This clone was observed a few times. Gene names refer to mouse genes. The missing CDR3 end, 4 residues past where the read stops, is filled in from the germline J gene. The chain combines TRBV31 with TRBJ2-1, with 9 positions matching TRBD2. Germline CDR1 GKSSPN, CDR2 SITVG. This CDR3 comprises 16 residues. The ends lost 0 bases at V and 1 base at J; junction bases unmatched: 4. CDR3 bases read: TGTGCCTGGAGTCTATATGGGACTGGGAACTATGCT. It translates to CAWSLYGTGNYA. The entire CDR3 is CAWSLYGTGNYAEQFF.

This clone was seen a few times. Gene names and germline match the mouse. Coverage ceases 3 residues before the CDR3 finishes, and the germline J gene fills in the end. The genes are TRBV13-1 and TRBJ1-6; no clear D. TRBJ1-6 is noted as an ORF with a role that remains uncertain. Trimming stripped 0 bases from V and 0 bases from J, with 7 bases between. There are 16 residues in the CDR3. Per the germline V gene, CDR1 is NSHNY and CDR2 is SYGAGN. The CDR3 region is CASSDATISYNSPLYF. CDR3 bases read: TGTGCCAGCAGTGATGCAACAATTTCCTATAATTCGCCC.

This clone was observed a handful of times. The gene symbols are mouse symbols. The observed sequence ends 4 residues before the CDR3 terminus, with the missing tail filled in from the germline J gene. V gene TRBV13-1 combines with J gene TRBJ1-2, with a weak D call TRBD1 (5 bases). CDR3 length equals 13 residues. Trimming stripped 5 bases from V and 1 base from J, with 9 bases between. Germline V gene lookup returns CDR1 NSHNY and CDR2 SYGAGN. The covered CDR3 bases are TGTGCCAGCAGCCTCAGGGAAAACTCC. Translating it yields CASSLRENS. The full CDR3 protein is CASSLRENSDYTF.

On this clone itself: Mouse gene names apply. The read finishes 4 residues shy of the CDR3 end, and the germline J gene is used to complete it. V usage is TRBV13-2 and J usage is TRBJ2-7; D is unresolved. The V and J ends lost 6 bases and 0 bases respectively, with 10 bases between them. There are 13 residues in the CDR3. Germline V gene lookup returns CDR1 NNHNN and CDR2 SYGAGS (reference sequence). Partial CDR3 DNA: TGTGCCAGCGTCCTGCCTGGCTCCTAT. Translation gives CASVLPGSY. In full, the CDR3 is CASVLPGSYEQYF.

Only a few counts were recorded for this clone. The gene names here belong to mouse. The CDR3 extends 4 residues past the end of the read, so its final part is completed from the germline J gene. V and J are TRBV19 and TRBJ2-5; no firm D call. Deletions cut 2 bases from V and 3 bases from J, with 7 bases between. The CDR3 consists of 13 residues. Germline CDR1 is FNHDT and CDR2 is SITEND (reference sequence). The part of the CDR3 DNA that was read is TGTGCCAGCAGTATGAGACAACAAGAC. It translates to CASSMRQQD. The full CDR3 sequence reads CASSMRQQDTQYF.

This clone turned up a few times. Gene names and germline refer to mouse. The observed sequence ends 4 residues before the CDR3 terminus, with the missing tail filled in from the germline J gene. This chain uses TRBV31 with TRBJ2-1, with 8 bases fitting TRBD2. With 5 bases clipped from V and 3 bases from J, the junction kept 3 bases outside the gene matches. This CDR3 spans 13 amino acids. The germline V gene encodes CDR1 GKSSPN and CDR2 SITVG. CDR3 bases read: TGTGCCTGGGTTGGGGGGGTCTATGCT. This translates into CAWVGGVYA. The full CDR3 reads CAWVGGVYAEQFF.

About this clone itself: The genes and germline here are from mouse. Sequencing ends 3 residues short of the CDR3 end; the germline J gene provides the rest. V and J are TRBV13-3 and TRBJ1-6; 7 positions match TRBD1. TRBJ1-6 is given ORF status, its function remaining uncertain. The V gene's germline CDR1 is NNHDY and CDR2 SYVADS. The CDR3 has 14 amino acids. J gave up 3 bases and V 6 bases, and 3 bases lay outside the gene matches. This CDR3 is CASKAGGYNSPLYF. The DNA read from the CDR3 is TGTGCCAGCAAGGCAGGGGGCTATAATTCGCCC.

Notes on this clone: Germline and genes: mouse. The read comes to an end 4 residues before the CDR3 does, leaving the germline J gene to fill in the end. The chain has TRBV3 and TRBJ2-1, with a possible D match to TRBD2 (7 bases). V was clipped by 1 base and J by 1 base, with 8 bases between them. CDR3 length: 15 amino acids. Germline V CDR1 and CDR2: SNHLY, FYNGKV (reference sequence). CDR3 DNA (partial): TGTGCCAGCAGCTTAGAGGGGGGGAACTATGCT. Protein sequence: CASSLEGGNYA. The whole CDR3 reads CASSLEGGNYAEQFF.

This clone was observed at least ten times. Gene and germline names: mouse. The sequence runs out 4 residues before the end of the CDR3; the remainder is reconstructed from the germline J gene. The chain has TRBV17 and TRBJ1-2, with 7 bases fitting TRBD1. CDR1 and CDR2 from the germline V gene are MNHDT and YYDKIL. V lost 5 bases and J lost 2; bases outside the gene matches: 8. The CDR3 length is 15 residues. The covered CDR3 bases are TGTGCTAGCAGTTATCCGGGACAGAATAACTCC. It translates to CASSYPGQNNS. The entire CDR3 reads CASSYPGQNNSDYTF.

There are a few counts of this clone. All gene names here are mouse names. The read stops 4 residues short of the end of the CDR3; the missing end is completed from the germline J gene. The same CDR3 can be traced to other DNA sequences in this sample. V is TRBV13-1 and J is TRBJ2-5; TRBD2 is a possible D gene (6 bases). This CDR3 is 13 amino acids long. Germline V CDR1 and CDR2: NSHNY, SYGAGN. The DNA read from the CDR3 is TGTGCCAGCAGTGACTGGGGTAAAGAC. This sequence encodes CASSDWGKD. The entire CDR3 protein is CASSDWGKDTQYF.

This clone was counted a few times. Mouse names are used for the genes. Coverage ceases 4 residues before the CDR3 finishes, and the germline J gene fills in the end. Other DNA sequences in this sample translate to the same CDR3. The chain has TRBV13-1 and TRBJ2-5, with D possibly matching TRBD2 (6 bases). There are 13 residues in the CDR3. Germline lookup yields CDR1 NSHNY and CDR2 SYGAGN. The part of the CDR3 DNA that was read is TGTGCCAGCAGTGACTGGGGCGGTGAC. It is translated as CASSDWGGD. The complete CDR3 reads CASSDWGGDTQYF.

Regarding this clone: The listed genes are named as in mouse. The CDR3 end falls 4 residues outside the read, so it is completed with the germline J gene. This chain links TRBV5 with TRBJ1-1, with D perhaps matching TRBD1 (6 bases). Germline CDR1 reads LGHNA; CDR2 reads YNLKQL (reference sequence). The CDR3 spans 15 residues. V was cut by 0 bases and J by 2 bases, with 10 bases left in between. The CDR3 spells CASSQEGDTNTEVFF. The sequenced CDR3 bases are TGTGCCAGCAGCCAAGAAGGGGACACCAACACA.

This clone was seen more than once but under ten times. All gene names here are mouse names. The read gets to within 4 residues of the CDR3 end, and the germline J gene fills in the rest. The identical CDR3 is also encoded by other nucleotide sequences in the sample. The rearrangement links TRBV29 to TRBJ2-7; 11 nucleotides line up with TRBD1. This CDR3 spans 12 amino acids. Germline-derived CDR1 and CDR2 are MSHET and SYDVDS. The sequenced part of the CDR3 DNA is TGTGCTAGGGGGACAGGGGGGTAT. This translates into CARGTGGY. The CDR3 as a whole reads CARGTGGYEQYF.

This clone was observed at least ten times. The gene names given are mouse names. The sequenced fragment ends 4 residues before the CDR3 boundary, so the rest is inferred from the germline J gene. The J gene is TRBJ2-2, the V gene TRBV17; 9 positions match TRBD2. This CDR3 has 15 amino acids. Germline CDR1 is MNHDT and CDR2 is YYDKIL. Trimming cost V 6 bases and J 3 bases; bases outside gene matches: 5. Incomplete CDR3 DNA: TGTGCTAGCAGCCACTGGGGGGTGGACACCGGG. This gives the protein CASSHWGVDTG. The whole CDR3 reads CASSHWGVDTGQLYF.

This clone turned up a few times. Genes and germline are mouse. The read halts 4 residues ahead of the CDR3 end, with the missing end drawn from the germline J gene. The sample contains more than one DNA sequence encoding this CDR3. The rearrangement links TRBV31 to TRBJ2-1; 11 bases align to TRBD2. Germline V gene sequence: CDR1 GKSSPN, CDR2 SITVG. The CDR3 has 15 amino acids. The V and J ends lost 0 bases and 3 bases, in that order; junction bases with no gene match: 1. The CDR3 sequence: CAWSLDWGGYAEQFF. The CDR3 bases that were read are TGTGCCTGGAGTCTAGACTGGGGGGGCTATGCT.

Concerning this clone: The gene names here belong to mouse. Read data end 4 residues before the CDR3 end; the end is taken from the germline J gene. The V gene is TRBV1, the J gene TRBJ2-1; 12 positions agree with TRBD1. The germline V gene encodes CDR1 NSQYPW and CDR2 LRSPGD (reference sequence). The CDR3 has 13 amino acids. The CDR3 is CTCTGTGGPEQFF. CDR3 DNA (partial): TGCACCTGCACCGGGACAGGGGGCCCT.

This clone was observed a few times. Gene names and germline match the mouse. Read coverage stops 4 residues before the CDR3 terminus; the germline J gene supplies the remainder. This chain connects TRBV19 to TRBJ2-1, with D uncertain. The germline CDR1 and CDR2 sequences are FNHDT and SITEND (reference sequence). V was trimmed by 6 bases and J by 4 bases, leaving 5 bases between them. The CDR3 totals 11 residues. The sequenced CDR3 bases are TGTGCCAGCAAAAAGTATGCT. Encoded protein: CASKKYA. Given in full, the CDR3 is CASKKYAEQFF.

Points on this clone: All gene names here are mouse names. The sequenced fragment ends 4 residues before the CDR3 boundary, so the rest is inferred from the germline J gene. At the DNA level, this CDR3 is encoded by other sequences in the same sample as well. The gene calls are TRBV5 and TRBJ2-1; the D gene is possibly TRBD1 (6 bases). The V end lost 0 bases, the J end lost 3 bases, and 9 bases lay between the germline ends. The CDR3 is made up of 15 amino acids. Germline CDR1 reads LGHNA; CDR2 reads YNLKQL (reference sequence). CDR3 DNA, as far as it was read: TGTGCCAGCAGCCAAGAACAGGGCATCTATGCT. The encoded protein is CASSQEQGIYA. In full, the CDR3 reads CASSQEQGIYAEQFF.

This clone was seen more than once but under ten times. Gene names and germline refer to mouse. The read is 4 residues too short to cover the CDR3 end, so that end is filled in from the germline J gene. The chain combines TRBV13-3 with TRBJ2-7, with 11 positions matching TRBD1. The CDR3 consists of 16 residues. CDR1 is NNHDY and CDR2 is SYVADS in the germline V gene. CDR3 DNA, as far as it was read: TGTGCCAGCAGGGCTCCCATCGGGACAGGGGGATAT. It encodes CASRAPIGTGGY. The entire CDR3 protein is CASRAPIGTGGYEQYF.

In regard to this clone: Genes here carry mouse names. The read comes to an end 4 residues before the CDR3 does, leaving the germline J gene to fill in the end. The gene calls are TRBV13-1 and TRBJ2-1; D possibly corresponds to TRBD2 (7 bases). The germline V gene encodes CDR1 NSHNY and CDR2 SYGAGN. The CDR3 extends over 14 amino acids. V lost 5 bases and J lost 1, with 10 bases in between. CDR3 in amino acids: CASSGGRNYAEQFF. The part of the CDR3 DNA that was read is TGTGCCAGCAGCGGGGGGCGAAACTATGCT.

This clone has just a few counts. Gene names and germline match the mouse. CDR3 region: CTCRDRKKNAEQFF. The covered CDR3 bases are TGCACCTGCAGGGACAGGAAGAAAAATGCT. The chain recombines TRBV1 with TRBJ2-1; 7 bases are a match to TRBD1. The read ends 4 residues early relative to the CDR3; the germline J gene fills the gap. The CDR3 covers 14 residues. In germline, CDR1 is NSQYPW, CDR2 LRSPGD (reference sequence). After removal of 6 bases from V and 5 bases from J, the junction contained 7 bases not matched to a gene.

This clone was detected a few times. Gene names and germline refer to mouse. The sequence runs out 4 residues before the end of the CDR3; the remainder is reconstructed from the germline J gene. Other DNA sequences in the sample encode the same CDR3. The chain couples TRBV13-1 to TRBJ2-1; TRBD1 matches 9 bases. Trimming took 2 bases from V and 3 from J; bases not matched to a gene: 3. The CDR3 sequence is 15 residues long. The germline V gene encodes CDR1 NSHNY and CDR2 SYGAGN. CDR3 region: CASSETGGSYAEQFF. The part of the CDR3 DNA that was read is TGTGCCAGCAGTGAGACAGGGGGTTCCTATGCT.

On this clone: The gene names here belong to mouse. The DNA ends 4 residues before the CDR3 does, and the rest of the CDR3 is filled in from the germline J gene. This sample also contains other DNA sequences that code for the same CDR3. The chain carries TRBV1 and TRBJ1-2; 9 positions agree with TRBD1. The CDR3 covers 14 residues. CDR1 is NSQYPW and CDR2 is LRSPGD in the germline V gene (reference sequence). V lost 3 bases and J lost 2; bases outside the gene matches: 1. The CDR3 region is CTCSAGQGNSDYTF. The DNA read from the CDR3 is TGCACCTGCAGTGCTGGACAGGGGAACTCC.

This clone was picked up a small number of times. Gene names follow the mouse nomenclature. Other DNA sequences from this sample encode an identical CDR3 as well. The CDR3 loop is CTCSAVGNSDYTF. CDR3 DNA, as far as it was read: TGCACCTGCAGTGCAGTAGGGAACTCC. This chain connects TRBV1 to TRBJ1-2; no clear D. The missing CDR3 end, 4 residues past where the read stops, is filled in from the germline J gene. Trimming shortened V by 1 base and J by 2 bases, and 5 bases separated the two germline ends. CDR3 length: 13 amino acids. From germline, CDR1 is NSQYPW and CDR2 LRSPGD (reference sequence).

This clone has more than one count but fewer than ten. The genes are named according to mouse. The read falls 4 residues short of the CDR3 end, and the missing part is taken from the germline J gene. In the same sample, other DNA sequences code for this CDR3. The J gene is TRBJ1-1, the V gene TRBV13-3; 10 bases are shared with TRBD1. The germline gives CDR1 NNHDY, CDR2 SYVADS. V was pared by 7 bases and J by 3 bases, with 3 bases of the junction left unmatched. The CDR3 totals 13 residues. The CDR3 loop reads CASRDRGDTEVFF. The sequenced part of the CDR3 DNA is TGTGCCAGCCGGGACAGGGGTGACACA.

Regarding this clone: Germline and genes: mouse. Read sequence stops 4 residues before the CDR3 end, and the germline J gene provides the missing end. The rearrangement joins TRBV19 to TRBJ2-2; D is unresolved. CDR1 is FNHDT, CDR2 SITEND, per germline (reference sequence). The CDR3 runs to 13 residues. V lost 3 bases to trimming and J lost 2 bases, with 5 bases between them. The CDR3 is CASSTQNTGQLYF. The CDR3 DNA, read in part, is TGTGCCAGCAGTACCCAGAACACCGGG.

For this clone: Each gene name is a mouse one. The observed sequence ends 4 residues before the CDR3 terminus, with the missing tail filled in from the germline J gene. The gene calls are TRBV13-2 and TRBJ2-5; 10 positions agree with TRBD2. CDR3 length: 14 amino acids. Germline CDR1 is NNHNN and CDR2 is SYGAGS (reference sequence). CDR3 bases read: TGTGCCAGCGGTGCTCTGGGGGGGCGGGAC. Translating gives CASGALGGRD. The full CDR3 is CASGALGGRDTQYF.

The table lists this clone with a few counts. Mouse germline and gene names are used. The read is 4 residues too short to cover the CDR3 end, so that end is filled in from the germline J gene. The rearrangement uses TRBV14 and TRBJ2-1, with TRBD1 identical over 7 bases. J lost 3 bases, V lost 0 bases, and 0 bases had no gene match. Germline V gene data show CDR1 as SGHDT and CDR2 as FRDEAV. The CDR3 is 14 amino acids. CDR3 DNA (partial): TGTGCCAGCAGTTTCTCAGGGGGCTATGCT. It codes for CASSFSGGYA. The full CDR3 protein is CASSFSGGYAEQFF. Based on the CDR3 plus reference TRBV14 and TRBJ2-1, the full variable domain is EAGVTQSPRYAVLQEGQAVSFWCDPISGHDTLYWYQQPRDQGPQLLVYFRDEAVIDNSQLPSDRFSAVRPKGTNSTLKIQSAKQGDTATYLCASSFSGGYAEQFFGPGTRLTVL.